The next 17 T cell receptor beta chains were all read from a single sample in a study of T cells after yellow fever vaccination. In TCRdb, the 5' RACE reads were re-called with MiXCR into one record per CDR3 protein. The table shows 300,000 to 350,000 distinct CDR3 sequences, with 8% to 9.5% occurring only once. The sample was PBMCs, taken approximately 47 days after the first yellow fever vaccination. Every receptor here comes from a man in his late teens or twenties who received the YFV17D yellow fever vaccine.

This chain joins TRBV5-1 and TRBJ1-6, with 9 bases fitting TRBD1. V lost 4 bases to trimming and J lost 9 bases; unmatched junction nucleotides: 5. CDR1 and CDR2 from the germline V gene are SGHRS and YFSETQ. The CDR3 sequence is 14 residues long. The CDR3 DNA is TGCGCCAGCAGCACGGGACAGGGCGGTTCACCCCTCCACTTT. Translation gives CASSTGQGGSPLHF.

This clonotype was detected a few times. V gene TRBV20-1 combines with J gene TRBJ2-1, with 9 positions matching TRBD2. CDR3 length: 15 amino acids. Germline loops: CDR1 DFQATT, CDR2 SNEGSKA (reference sequence). With 1 base clipped from V and 4 bases from J, the junction kept 5 bases outside the gene matches. The CDR3 sequence: CSARVGGGEYNEQFF. The CDR3 coding sequence is TGCAGTGCTAGAGTGGGCGGGGGGGAATACAATGAGCAGTTCTTC.

This clonotype was counted a few times. Given a much more abundant clone one base away, this may be a read error. This chain uses TRBV6-5 with TRBJ2-1; D unclear. This CDR3 contains 11 residues. Per the germline V gene, CDR1 is MNHEY and CDR2 is SVGAGI. The CDR3 protein is CASSYYDEQFF. The CDR3 nucleotides are TGTGCCAGCAGTTACTACGATGAGCAGTTCTTC.

This clonotype was detected only a few times. This sequence joins TRBV5-1 and TRBJ2-3; 7 bases map to TRBD2. Germline V CDR1 and CDR2: SGHRS, YFSETQ. V shed 2 bases, J shed 2 bases, and the junction held 2 bases outside the gene matches. The CDR3 has 14 amino acids. The CDR3 DNA reads TGCGCCAGCAGCTTCAGCGGGGTCACAGATACGCAGTATTTT. This encodes CASSFSGVTDTQYF. Full variable domain (outside the CDR3, taken from reference TRBV5-1 and TRBJ2-3): KAGVTQTPRYLIKTRGQQVTLSCSPISGHRSVSWYQQTPGQGLQFLFEYFSETQRNKGNFPGRFSGRQFSNSRSEMNVSTLELGDSALYLCASSFSGVTDTQYFGPGTRLTVL.

This clonotype showed up just a few times. This chain uses TRBV29-1 with TRBJ2-3; 15 bases match TRBD2. V was pared by 7 bases and J by 5 bases, with 7 bases of the junction left unmatched. CDR1 is SQVTM, CDR2 ANQGSEA, per germline. The CDR3 contains 15 residues. The CDR3 coding sequence is TGCAGCGCCTGGACTAGCGGGGGGGTCGAAGATACGCAGTATTTT. Amino acids: CSAWTSGGVEDTQYF.

This chain joins TRBV6-2 or TRBV6-3 and TRBJ2-4, with 9 bases fitting TRBD1. The CDR3 contains 16 residues. Germline V lookup: CDR1 MNHEY, CDR2 SVGEGT. Germline trimming cut 6 bases from V and 5 bases from J; bases unmatched to any gene: 11. In nucleotides, the CDR3 is TGTGCCAGCAGCCCCGTGATCCGGGACAGGGAAAACATTCAGTACTTC. The encoded protein is CASSPVIRDRENIQYF.

A few counts support this clonotype. The rearrangement joins TRBV18 to TRBJ2-7; maybe TRBD2 (6 bases). CDR1 is KGHSH, CDR2 LQKENI, per germline. The V end was cut by 2 bases, the J end by 4 bases, with 12 bases between. This CDR3 is 14 amino acids long. The CDR3 DNA sequence: TGTGCCAGCTCACCAGGAGGGGAATCGTACGAGCAGTACTTC. It codes for CASSPGGESYEQYF.

J is TRBJ2-3 and V is TRBV6-1; 10 bases map to TRBD2. The length of the CDR3 is 16 residues. V dropped 5 bases and J dropped 1; count of bases not matched to a gene: 6. Germline V lookup: CDR1 MNHNS, CDR2 SASEGT. CDR3: CASSRTLAGRTDTQYF. In nucleotides, the CDR3 is TGTGCCAGCAGTCGGACACTAGCGGGGCGCACAGATACGCAGTATTTT.

In this sample, this clonotype turned up a few times. The chain joins TRBV7-8 to TRBJ2-5, with D maybe TRBD2 (6 bases). Germline V gene data show CDR1 as SGHVS and CDR2 as FQNEAQ. Trimming cost V 8 bases and J 1 base, with 17 bases left between them. This CDR3 contains 15 residues. In nucleotides, the CDR3 is TGTGCCAGCTACCAATACGGGACTCCCCAAGAGACCCAGTACTTC. Its protein is CASYQYGTPQETQYF.

The chain links TRBV5-5 to TRBJ1-5; 7 nucleotides match TRBD1. The germline V gene encodes CDR1 SGHKS and CDR2 YYEKEE (reference sequence). V shed 3 bases, J shed 5 bases, and the junction held 17 bases outside the gene matches. The CDR3 contains 18 residues. The CDR3 sequence is CASSSLPGEGAIDQPQHF. The CDR3, as DNA: TGTGCCAGCAGCTCCCTCCCGGGGGAGGGGGCAATCGATCAGCCCCAGCATTTT.

This clonotype was counted only a few times. V is TRBV25-1 and J is TRBJ1-2; tentative D call: TRBD1 (5 bases). Trimming took off 8 bases at V and 8 bases at J, with 18 bases between the two ends. CDR1 and CDR2 from the germline V gene are MGHDK and SYGVNS. This CDR3 has 13 residues. This CDR3 reads CASLRGPGGGYTF. The CDR3 nucleotides read TGTGCCAGCCTACGCGGACCCGGGGGGGGCTACACCTTC.

The V and J genes are TRBV27 and TRBJ2-3; D is unclear. The V gene's germline CDR1 is MNHEY and CDR2 SMNVEV (reference sequence). V was shortened by 6 bases and J by 4 bases, with 8 bases between the two germline ends. The CDR3 totals 12 residues. CDR3 in DNA: TGTGCCAGCAGGGGAAACCCAGATACGCAGTATTTT. This gives the protein CASRGNPDTQYF.

This clonotype was seen more than once but under ten times. The gene calls are TRBV4-2 and TRBJ2-3, with 10 bases aligning to TRBD1. Germline values: CDR1 LGHNA, CDR2 YNFKEQ. The CDR3 loop spans 17 amino acids. J was trimmed by 4 bases and V by 3 bases; bases with no gene match: 10. The CDR3 sequence: CASSQRVGQGPSDTQYF. The DNA for the CDR3 is TGTGCCAGCAGCCAGCGAGTGGGACAGGGGCCGTCAGATACGCAGTATTTT.

This clonotype turned up a few times. The chain combines TRBV6-1 with TRBJ1-5, with D possibly TRBD1 on 5 matching bases. Germline CDR1 MNHNS, CDR2 SASEGT. This CDR3 spans 13 amino acids. V was cut by 6 bases and J by 9 bases, with 15 bases left in between. DNA of the CDR3: TGTGCCAGCAGCCAGACAGCGAATGGGCCCCAGCATTTT. Translation gives CASSQTANGPQHF.

The V and J genes are TRBV7-7 and TRBJ2-5, with 12 bases fitting TRBD2. Germline values: CDR1 SSHAT, CDR2 FNYEAQ (reference sequence). V lost 4 bases and J lost 2; bases outside the gene matches: 5. The CDR3 length is 16 residues. The CDR3 spells CASSSGLAGRQETQYF. The CDR3 DNA follows: TGTGCCAGCAGCTCAGGACTAGCGGGGAGACAAGAGACCCAGTACTTC. The variable domain in full, with the rest retrieved from reference TRBV7-7 and TRBJ2-5, is GAGVSQSPRYKVTKRGQDVTLRCDPISSHATLYWYQQALGQGPEFLTYFNYEAQPDKSGLPSDRFSAERPEGSISTLTIQRTEQRDSAMYRCASSSGLAGRQETQYFGPGTRLLVL.

This clonotype has just a few counts. The rearrangement uses TRBV6-2 or TRBV6-3 and TRBJ1-1; D call uncertain. The V gene lost 6 bases and the J gene lost 5 bases, with 13 bases spanning the gap. There are 13 residues in the CDR3. Germline V gene data show CDR1 as MNHEY and CDR2 as SVGEGT. CDR3 in amino acids: CASSPYLGTEAFF. CDR3 sequence (DNA): TGTGCCAGCAGCCCTTACCTGGGAACTGAAGCTTTCTTT.

This clonotype showed up just a few times. The J gene is TRBJ1-3, the V gene TRBV9; D is unclear. There are 13 residues in the CDR3. V shed 3 bases and J shed 4 bases, with 8 bases lying between them. Germline V lookup: CDR1 SGDLS, CDR2 YYNGEE. The CDR3 loop is CASSGPRGNTIYF. The CDR3 nucleotides read TGTGCCAGCAGCGGCCCAAGGGGAAACACCATATATTTT.